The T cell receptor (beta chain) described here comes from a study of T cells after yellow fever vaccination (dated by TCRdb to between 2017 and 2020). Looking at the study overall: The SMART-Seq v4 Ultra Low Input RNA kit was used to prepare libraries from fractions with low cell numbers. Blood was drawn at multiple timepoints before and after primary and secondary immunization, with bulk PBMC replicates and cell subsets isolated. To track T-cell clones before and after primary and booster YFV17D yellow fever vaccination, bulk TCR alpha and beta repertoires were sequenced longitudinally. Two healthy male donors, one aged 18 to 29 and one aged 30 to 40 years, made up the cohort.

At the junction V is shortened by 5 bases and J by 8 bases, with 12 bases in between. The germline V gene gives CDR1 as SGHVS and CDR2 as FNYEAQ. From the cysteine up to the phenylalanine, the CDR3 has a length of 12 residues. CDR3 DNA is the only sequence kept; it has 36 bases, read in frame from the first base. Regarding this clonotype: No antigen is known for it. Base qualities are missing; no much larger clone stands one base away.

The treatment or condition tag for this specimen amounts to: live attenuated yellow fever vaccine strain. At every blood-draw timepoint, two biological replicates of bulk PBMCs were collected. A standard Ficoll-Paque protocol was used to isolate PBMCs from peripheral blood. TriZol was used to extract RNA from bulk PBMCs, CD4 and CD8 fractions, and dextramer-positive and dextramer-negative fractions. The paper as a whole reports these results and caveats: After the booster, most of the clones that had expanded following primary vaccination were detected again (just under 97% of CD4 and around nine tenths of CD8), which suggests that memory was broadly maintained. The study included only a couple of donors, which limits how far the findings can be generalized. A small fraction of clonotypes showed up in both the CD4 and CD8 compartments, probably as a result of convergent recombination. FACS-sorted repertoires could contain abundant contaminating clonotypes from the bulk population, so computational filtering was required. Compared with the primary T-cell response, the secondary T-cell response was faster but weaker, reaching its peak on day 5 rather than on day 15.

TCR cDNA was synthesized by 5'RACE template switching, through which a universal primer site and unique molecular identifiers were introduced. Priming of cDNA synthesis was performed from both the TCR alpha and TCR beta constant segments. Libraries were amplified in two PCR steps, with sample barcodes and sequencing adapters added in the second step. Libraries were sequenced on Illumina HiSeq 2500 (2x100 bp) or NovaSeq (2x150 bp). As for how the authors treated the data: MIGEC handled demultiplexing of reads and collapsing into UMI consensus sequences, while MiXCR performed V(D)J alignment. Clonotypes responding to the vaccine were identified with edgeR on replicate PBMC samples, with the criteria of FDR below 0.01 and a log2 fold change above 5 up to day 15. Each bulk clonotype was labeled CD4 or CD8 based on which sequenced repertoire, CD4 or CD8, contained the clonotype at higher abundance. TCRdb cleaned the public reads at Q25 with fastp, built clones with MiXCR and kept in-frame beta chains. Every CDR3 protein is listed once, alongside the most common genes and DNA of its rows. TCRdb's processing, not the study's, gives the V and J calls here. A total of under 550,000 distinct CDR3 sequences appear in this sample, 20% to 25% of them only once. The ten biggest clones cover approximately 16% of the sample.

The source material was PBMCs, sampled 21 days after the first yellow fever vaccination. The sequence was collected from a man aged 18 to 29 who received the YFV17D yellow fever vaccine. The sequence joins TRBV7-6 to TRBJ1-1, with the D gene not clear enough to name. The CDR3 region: CASSLVGREAFF. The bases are TGTGCCAGCAGCCTCGTTGGAAGGGAAGCTTTCTTT.